These 19 T cell receptor beta chains were all obtained from the same sample, sequenced in a study of T-cell memory formation after mild COVID-19. TCRdb analysed the 5' RACE reads with MiXCR anew, one entry per CDR3 protein. The profile covers over 120,000 distinct CDR3 sequences, with under 30% appearing a single time and around a quarter taken by the ten largest. Sequencing input: PBMCs or a T cell subset sorted from them (not recorded which). The source of these receptors is an adult woman who had mild COVID-19 (a few samples of this study predate the infection). Cell type and time point are not known.

This clonotype turned up a few times. The CDR3 nucleotides read TGTGCCAGCAGTTACGGGGATTACGCTGAAGCTTTCTTT. Translating it yields CASSYGDYAEAFF. This chain uses TRBV6-6 with TRBJ1-1; D is unclear. Germline lookup yields CDR1 MNHNY and CDR2 SVGAGI (reference sequence). V shed 2 bases and J shed 6 bases, with 10 bases lying between them. The CDR3 totals 13 residues.

The V and J genes are TRBV7-9 and TRBJ1-4, with D unclear. The V gene's germline CDR1 is SEHNR and CDR2 FQNEAQ (reference sequence). The CDR3 runs 13 residues. With 11 bases removed from V and 6 bases from J, the gap between germline ends came to 16 bases. CDR3 region: CAGLSEGYEKLFF. The CDR3 DNA follows: TGTGCCGGATTAAGCGAAGGGTATGAAAAACTGTTTTTT.

The V and J genes are TRBV11-2 and TRBJ2-3; D unresolved. This CDR3 is built from 14 residues. CDR1 is SGHAT, CDR2 FQNNGV, per germline. V was pared by 0 bases and J by 0 bases, with 4 bases between. The CDR3 DNA is TGTGCCAGCAGCTTAGACCCCAGCACAGATACGCAGTATTTT. It encodes CASSLDPSTDTQYF.

This clonotype was counted a few times. The rearrangement joins TRBV20-1 to TRBJ2-7, with D possibly TRBD2 on 5 matching bases. V was cut by 4 bases and J by 3 bases, with 19 bases left in between. Per germline, CDR1 DFQATT and CDR2 SNEGSKA (reference sequence). CDR3 length: 15 residues. As DNA, the CDR3 is TGCAGTGCTACTGGCCCAGGACTTGCCAACTACGAGCAGTACTTC. Translating gives CSATGPGLANYEQYF.

This chain links TRBV6-1 with TRBJ1-2; D is undetermined. The CDR3 is made up of 11 amino acids. The germline gives CDR1 MNHNS, CDR2 SASEGT. Trimming shortened V by 7 bases and J by 3 bases, and 6 bases separated the two germline ends. In DNA form, the CDR3 reads TGTGCCAGCACGGGTGACTATGGCTACACCTTC. It is translated as CASTGDYGYTF.

The chain links TRBV7-9 to TRBJ2-3; D unclear. In germline, CDR1 is SEHNR, CDR2 FQNEAQ (reference sequence). V was pared by 6 bases and J by 4 bases, with 11 bases between. The CDR3 runs 13 residues. The CDR3 DNA sequence: TGTGCCAGCAGTTGGTCGTACGCAGATACGCAGTATTTT. Residues: CASSWSYADTQYF.

This chain uses TRBV6-1 with TRBJ2-7; D call uncertain. Trimming stripped 1 base from V and 2 bases from J, with 9 bases between. This CDR3 has 14 amino acids. Germline CDR1 and CDR2: MNHNS and SASEGT. As DNA, the CDR3 is TGTGCCAGCAGTGAAGTTGTAGGGACCTACGAGCAGTACTTC. It specifies CASSEVVGTYEQYF.

The chain has TRBV5-6 and TRBJ2-5; 8 bases line up with TRBD2. J was trimmed by 5 bases and V by 5 bases; bases with no gene match: 11. CDR1 and CDR2 from the germline V gene are SGHDT and YYEEEE. The CDR3 covers 15 residues. The CDR3 DNA sequence: TGTGCCAGCAGATCCGGACTAGCCCTGGGGGAGACCCAGTACTTC. It yields the protein CASRSGLALGETQYF.

The J gene is TRBJ1-1, the V gene TRBV21-1; the table's TRBD1 call for D was not verified on the DNA. TRBV21-1 corresponds to a pseudogene. The CDR3 totals 16 residues. The CDR3 here is CASSKIVQDRDTEAFF. The CDR3 DNA is TGTGCCAGCAGCAAAATAGTCCAGGACAGGGACACTGAAGCTTTCTTT.

Here the CDR3 reads CSVEVWDRTLNTEAFF. The CDR3 coding sequence is TGCAGCGTTGAAGTGTGGGACCGAACTTTGAACACTGAAGCTTTCTTT. This rearrangement joins TRBV29-1 to TRBJ1-1; D is possibly TRBD1 (5 bases). V was clipped by 1 base and J by 0 bases, with 15 bases between them. The CDR3 consists of 16 residues. Germline V gene data show CDR1 as SQVTM and CDR2 as ANQGSEA.

V usage is TRBV7-9 and J usage is TRBJ1-6; 9 positions match TRBD1. CDR1 and CDR2 (germline): SEHNR, FQNEAQ (reference sequence). This CDR3 has 15 amino acids. J lost 7 bases, V lost 6 bases, and 7 bases had no gene match. The CDR3 DNA reads as TGTGCCAGCAGGCACTCCGGGACAGGGAATTCACCCCTCCACTTT. Translated, it gives CASRHSGTGNSPLHF.

The chain employs TRBV7-6 and TRBJ2-5; 8 nucleotides match TRBD1. The CDR3 has 15 amino acids. V was clipped by 5 bases and J by 4 bases; unmatched bases: 9. The germline gives CDR1 SGHVS, CDR2 FNYEAQ. The DNA for the CDR3 is TGTGCCAGCAGCCTCAGGACAGGGTATAGAGAGACCCAGTACTTC. Translation: CASSLRTGYRETQYF.

This chain uses TRBV9 with TRBJ1-4; D is perhaps TRBD1 (6 bases). The V end was cut by 4 bases, the J end by 8 bases, with 18 bases between. CDR1 is SGDLS and CDR2 is YYNGEE in the germline V gene. The CDR3 is 15 amino acids. The CDR3 nucleotides read TGTGCCAGCAGCCAGATGGGGGGCTTTAACGAAAAACTGTTTTTT. It codes for CASSQMGGFNEKLFF.

The rearrangement uses TRBV12-3 or TRBV12-4 and TRBJ1-1; unclear D gene. Trimming left V 6 bases short and J 3 bases short, with 8 bases between. This CDR3 contains 12 residues. CDR3 loop: CASSPRYTEAFF. The DNA for the CDR3 is TGTGCCAGCAGCCCCAGGTACACTGAAGCTTTCTTT.

The table lists this clonotype with a few counts. The chain recombines TRBV6-5 with TRBJ2-3; the D is unclear. Germline V CDR1 and CDR2: MNHEY, SVGAGI. The CDR3 length is 11 residues. Trimming shortened V by 8 bases and J by 5 bases, and 8 bases separated the two germline ends. CDR3 residues: CASFYGDTQYF. Here the CDR3 DNA reads TGTGCCAGCTTCTATGGAGATACGCAGTATTTT.

This clonotype turned up a few times. This rearrangement joins TRBV5-1 to TRBJ2-3; the D call may be TRBD1 or TRBD2 (5 bases each). CDR1 is SGHRS, CDR2 YFSETQ, per germline. Trimming pared 0 bases from V and 6 bases from J, leaving 11 bases between. The CDR3 loop spans 14 amino acids. The CDR3 region has the DNA TGCGCCAGCAGCTTGGACCCCGAGGGGGATACGCAGTATTTT. Protein sequence: CASSLDPEGDTQYF.

The V call is TRBV10-3, the J call TRBJ1-1; D is unclear. Trimming pared 4 bases from V and 0 bases from J, leaving 6 bases between. The CDR3 has 13 residues. Germline V gives CDR1 ENHRY, CDR2 SYGVKD. The CDR3 is CAISGAVNTEAFF. Written as DNA, the CDR3 is TGTGCCATCAGTGGGGCAGTGAACACTGAAGCTTTCTTT.

The rearrangement links TRBV6-5 to TRBJ2-7; 10 bases map to TRBD1. The germline CDR1 and CDR2 sequences are MNHEY and SVGAGI. The V and J ends lost 2 bases and 1 base, in that order; junction bases with no gene match: 5. The CDR3 has 16 amino acids. The CDR3, as DNA: TGTGCCAGCAGTTACGATGGGACAGGGGCTTCCTACGAGCAGTACTTC. The encoded protein is CASSYDGTGASYEQYF.

The rearrangement uses TRBV6-5 and TRBJ2-7, with D perhaps TRBD1 (5 bases). The germline V gene has CDR1 MNHEY and CDR2 SVGAGI. V was cut by 6 bases and J by 3 bases, with 12 bases left in between. The CDR3 has 13 residues. The DNA for the CDR3 is TGTGCCAGCAGCCCTCCCACAGGCTACGAGCAGTACTTC. Encoded protein: CASSPPTGYEQYF.